A selection of T cell receptor beta chains follows, all from one sample in a study of regulatory T cells in long-lasting Graves disease. Each CDR3 protein gets one entry after TCRdb re-called the multiplex PCR reads with MiXCR. The table shows hundreds of thousands of distinct CDR3 sequences, with approximately 16% occurring only once. These same records also appear under a second study, on T cells in Graves' hyperthyroidism and ophthalmopathy.

Sequencing used peripheral blood mononuclear cells (PBMCs), obtained at new diagnosis, from a patient treated with antithyroid drugs. These receptors were collected from a woman between 40 and 55 years old with Graves disease. Both conserved end residues are part of each CDR3. Each record gives: clone size, CDR3 length, V gene, J gene, D gene, CDR3 DNA, CDR3 protein. D genes are given only for firm matches. Clone size is given for some rows only: seen once, a few or many times, or a class if the clone is expanded.

-,16,TRBV29-1,TRBJ2-7,TRBD2,TGCAGCGTTGAAGGACTAGCGGGAGAAGGGTCCTACGAGCAGTACTTC,CSVEGLAGEGSYEQYF
many,15,TRBV7-2,TRBJ2-5,-,TGTGCCAGCAGCTTATCTGTAGCATCTCAAGAGACCCAGTACTTC,CASSLSVASQETQYF
many,15,TRBV15,TRBJ2-3,-,TGTGCCACCAGCCACCCCTCAAGCGGCACAGATACGCAGTATTTT,CATSHPSSGTDTQYF
many,17,TRBV19,TRBJ1-2,-,TGTGCCAGTAGTATCCCCTTGAGGGGGGCCTCTAACTATGGCTACACCTTC,CASSIPLRGASNYGYTF
many,14,TRBV19,TRBJ2-5,-,TGTGCCAGTCATTCCCAGCTACTTCAAGAGACCCAGTACTTC,CASHSQLLQETQYF
many,11,TRBV3-1,TRBJ2-7,-,TGTGCCAGCGGGCCATACTACGAGCAGTACTTC,CASGPYYEQYF
few,15,TRBV29-1,TRBJ2-7,TRBD2,TGCAGCGTTGTAGGGACTAGCGGGACCTCCTACGAGCAGTACTTC,CSVVGTSGTSYEQYF
-,16,TRBV20-1,TRBJ2-2,TRBD2,TGCAGTGCTAGAGATCCAGCGGGAGCGGGGACCGGGGAGCTGTTTTTT,CSARDPAGAGTGELFF
many,14,TRBV10-3,TRBJ1-2,-,TGTGCCATCAGTGCTCAGGGGACTAACTATGGCTACACCTTC,CAISAQGTNYGYTF
many,14,TRBV6-1,TRBJ1-2,TRBD1,TGTGCCAGCAGTCCGACAGGGACGTCTTATGGCTACACCTTC,CASSPTGTSYGYTF
many,15,TRBV5-1,TRBJ2-3,-,TGCGCCAGCAGCTTATTACCTGAGAACACAGATACGCAGTATTTT,CASSLLPENTDTQYF
few,18,TRBV7-2,TRBJ2-5,TRBD1,TGTGCCAGCAGCTTAGAACGGTGGACAGGAACCGAACAAGGGACCCAGTACTTC,CASSLERWTGTEQGTQYF
-,14,TRBV2,TRBJ2-7,-,TGTGCCAGCAAGGAGGCATTAGGACACTACGAGCAGTACTTC,CASKEALGHYEQYF
-,14,TRBV20-1,TRBJ1-2,TRBD1,TGCAGTGCTTACCGGACAGGGTATAACTATGGCTACACCTTC,CSAYRTGYNYGYTF
many,15,TRBV6-1,TRBJ1-2,-,TGTGCCAGCAGTGAAGAGGACAGCCTTAACTATGGCTACACCTTC,CASSEEDSLNYGYTF
-,17,TRBV28,TRBJ2-3,TRBD2,TGTGCCAGCAGTTCCGGGACTAGCGGGAGAAAGGCAGATACGCAGTATTTT,CASSSGTSGRKADTQYF
many,15,TRBV12-3/TRBV12-4,TRBJ2-5,-,TGTGCCAGCACCCCTGGAGGCAACAACCAAGAGACCCAGTACTTC,CASTPGGNNQETQYF
-,12,TRBV6-1,TRBJ2-5,-,TGTGCCAGCAGTGAGGATGGGGAGACCCGGTACTTC,CASSEDGETRYF
many,12,TRBV12-3/TRBV12-4,TRBJ2-7,-,TGTGCCAGCAGTTCCGGGCCTCAGGAGCAGTACTTC,CASSSGPQEQYF
many,18,TRBV7-3,TRBJ2-2,-,TGTGCCAGCAGCCCAAAAGGGGGGGTGGAGGCGAAAAGGAGGGAGCTGTTTTTT,CASSPKGGVEAKRRELFF
many,12,TRBV12-3/TRBV12-4,TRBJ1-1,TRBD1,TGTGCCAGCAGTGGGACAGGGGTAGGAGCTTTCTTT,CASSGTGVGAFF
many,17,TRBV20-1,TRBJ2-1,TRBD1,TGCAGTGCTAGAGATATTGGACAGGGCGTTTCCTACAATGAGCAGTTCTTC,CSARDIGQGVSYNEQFF
many,14,TRBV3-1,TRBJ1-1,-,TGTGCCAGCAGCTTAACCAGGGGATTCAGTGAAGCTTTCTTT,CASSLTRGFSEAFF
-,12,TRBV28,TRBJ2-7,-,TGTGCCAGCAGCCCTAGACTCTACGAGCAGTACTTC,CASSPRLYEQYF
many,15,TRBV5-1,TRBJ2-7,TRBD1,TGTGCCAGCAGCTTGGGGACAGGGGGTATCTACGAGCAGTACTTC,CASSLGTGGIYEQYF
many,14,TRBV9,TRBJ1-1,TRBD1,TGTGCCAGCAGCGAGGCAGGGGGGCAGGCTCGGGCTTTCTTT,CASSEAGGQARAFF
few,15,TRBV20-1,TRBJ2-5,-,TGCAGTGCTAGAGCAGGCCAGGCCAATCGGGAGACCCAGTACTTC,CSARAGQANRETQYF
-,14,TRBV6-1,TRBJ2-1,-,TGTGCCAGCAGCGATCGGTCAAAGAGGGATGAGCAGTTCTTC,CASSDRSKRDEQFF
-,15,TRBV30,TRBJ1-6,-,TGTGCCTGGAGTCCCTTGGACCTTCAAAATTCACCCCTCCACTTT,CAWSPLDLQNSPLHF
-,15,TRBV2,TRBJ2-7,TRBD2,TGTGCCAGCAGGGCCGGGACTAGCGGGACCTACGAGCAGTACTTC,CASRAGTSGTYEQYF
many,14,TRBV7-9,TRBJ1-4,-,TGTGCCAGCAGCTTAGGGGGACACGGCGAAAAACTGTTTTTT,CASSLGGHGEKLFF
once,18,TRBV10-2,TRBJ2-7,TRBD2,TGCGCCAGCAGTGAGCCTGTGCTAGCGGGAGCCCGGTGGGGGAGGCAGTACTTC,CASSEPVLAGARWGRQYF
-,13,TRBV5-1,TRBJ1-2,TRBD1,TGCGCCAGCAGCGAGGACAGGGTGGCTGGCTACACCTTC,CASSEDRVAGYTF
many,17,TRBV28,TRBJ1-2,TRBD1,TGTGCCAGCAGTGAAAGGGACAGTTACCAACCGAACTATGGCTACACCTTC,CASSERDSYQPNYGYTF
many,13,TRBV11-2,TRBJ1-5,-,TGTGCCAGCAGCTTAGACAGGAATCAGCCCCAGCATTTT,CASSLDRNQPQHF
few,15,TRBV4-1,TRBJ2-1,-,TGCGCCAGCAGCCAAGTCGGAAGCTCCTACAATGAGCAGTTCTTC,CASSQVGSSYNEQFF